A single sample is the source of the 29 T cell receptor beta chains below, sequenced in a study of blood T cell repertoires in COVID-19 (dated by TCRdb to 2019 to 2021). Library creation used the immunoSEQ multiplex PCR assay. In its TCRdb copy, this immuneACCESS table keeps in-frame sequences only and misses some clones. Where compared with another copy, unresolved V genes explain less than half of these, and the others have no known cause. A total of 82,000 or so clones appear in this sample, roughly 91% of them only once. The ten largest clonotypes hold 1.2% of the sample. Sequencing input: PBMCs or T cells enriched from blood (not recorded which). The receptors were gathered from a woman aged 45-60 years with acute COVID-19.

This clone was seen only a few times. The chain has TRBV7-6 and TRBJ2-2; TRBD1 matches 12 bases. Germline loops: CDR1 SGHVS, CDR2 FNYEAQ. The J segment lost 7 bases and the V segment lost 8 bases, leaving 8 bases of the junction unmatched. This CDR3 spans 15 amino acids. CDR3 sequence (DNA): TGTGCCAGCTCACCGGGACAGGGGGCTGTCGGGGAGCTGTTTTTT. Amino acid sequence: CASSPGQGAVGELFF. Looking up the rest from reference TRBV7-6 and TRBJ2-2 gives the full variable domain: GAGVSQSPRYKVTKRGQDVALRCDPISGHVSLYWYRQALGQGPEFLTYFNYEAQQDKSGLPNDRFSAERPEGSISTLTIQRTEQRDSAMYRCASSPGQGAVGELFFGEGSRLTVL.

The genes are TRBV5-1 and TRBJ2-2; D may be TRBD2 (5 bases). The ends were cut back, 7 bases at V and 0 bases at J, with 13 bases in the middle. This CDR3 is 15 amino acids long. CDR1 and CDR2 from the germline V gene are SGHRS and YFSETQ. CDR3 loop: CASCPAAANTGELFF. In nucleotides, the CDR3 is TGCGCCAGCTGTCCAGCGGCTGCGAACACCGGGGAGCTGTTTTTT.

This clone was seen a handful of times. CDR3: CASSQDQGQTYEQYF. CDR3 bases: TGTGCCAGCAGCCAAGATCAGGGACAGACCTACGAGCAGTACTTC. The chain couples TRBV4-2 to TRBJ2-7; TRBD1 agrees at 7 bases. Trimming cost V 0 bases and J 2 bases; bases outside gene matches: 4. The CDR3 totals 15 residues. CDR1 and CDR2 (germline): LGHNA, YNFKEQ.

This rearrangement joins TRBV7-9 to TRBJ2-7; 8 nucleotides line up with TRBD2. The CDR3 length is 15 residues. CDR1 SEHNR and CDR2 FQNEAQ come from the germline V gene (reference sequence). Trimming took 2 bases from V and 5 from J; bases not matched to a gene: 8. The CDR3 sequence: CASSLIGRASNEQYF. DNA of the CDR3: TGTGCCAGCAGCTTAATCGGGAGGGCCAGTAACGAGCAGTACTTC.

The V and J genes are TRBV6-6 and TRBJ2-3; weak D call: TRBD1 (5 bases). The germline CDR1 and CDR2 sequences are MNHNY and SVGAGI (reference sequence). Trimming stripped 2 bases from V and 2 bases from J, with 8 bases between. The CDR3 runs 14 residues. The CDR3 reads CASSYGADTDTQYF. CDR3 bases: TGTGCCAGCAGTTACGGGGCTGACACAGATACGCAGTATTTT.

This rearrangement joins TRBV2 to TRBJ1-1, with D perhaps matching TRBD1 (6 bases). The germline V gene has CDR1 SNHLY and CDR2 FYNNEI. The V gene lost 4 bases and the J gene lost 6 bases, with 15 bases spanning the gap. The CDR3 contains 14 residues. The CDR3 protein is CASSALTGDSEAFF. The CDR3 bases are TGTGCCAGCAGTGCCTTGACAGGCGACTCTGAAGCTTTCTTT.

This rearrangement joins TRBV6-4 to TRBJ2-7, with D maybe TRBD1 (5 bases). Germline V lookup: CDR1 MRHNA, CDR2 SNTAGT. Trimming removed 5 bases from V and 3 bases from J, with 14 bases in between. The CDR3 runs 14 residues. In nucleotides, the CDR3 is TGTGCCAGCAGTTCCCGACAGATTGACTACGAGCAGTACTTC. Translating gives CASSSRQIDYEQYF.

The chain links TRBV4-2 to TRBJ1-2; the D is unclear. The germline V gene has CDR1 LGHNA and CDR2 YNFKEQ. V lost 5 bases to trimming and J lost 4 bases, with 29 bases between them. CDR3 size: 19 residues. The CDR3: CASSDYISGEPTRSYGYTF. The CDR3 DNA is TGTGCCAGCAGCGACTACATAAGCGGGGAGCCAACCCGAAGCTATGGCTACACCTTC.

CDR3 region: CASSPNRDSGNTIYF. The CDR3 DNA follows: TGTGCCAGCTCACCAAACAGGGACTCTGGAAACACCATATATTTT. V gene TRBV18 combines with J gene TRBJ1-3; D perhaps matches TRBD1 (6 bases). Germline V CDR1 and CDR2: KGHSH, LQKENI. There are 15 residues in the CDR3. V shed 2 bases and J shed 0 bases, with 8 bases lying between them. The full variable domain, rest sourced from reference TRBV18 and TRBJ1-3, is NAGVMQNPRHLVRRRGQEARLRCSPMKGHSHVYWYRQLPEEGLKFMVYLQKENIIDESGMPKERFSAEFPKEGPSILRIQQVVRGDSAAYFCASSPNRDSGNTIYFGEGSWLTVV.

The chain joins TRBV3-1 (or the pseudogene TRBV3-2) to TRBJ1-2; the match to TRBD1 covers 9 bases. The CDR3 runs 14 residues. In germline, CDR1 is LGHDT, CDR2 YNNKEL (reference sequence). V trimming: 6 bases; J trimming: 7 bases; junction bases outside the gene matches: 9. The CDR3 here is CASRAIQGAIGYTF. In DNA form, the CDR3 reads TGTGCCAGCAGGGCAATACAGGGGGCGATTGGCTACACCTTC.

CDR3 sequence: CAWSQGGYNEQFF. CDR3 DNA: TGTGCCTGGAGTCAAGGGGGATACAATGAGCAGTTCTTC. The rearrangement joins TRBV30 to TRBJ2-1, with a possible D match to TRBD1 (6 bases). V dropped 2 bases and J dropped 4 bases, with 9 bases sitting between them. CDR3 length: 13 residues. CDR1 GTSNPN and CDR2 SVGIG come from the germline V gene (reference sequence).

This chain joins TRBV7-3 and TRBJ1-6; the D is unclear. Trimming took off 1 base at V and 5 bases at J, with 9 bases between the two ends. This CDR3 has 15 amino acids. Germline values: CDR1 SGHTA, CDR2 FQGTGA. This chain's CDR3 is CASSLSPGNNSPLHF. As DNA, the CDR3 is TGTGCCAGCAGCTTAAGTCCCGGGAATAATTCACCCCTCCACTTT.

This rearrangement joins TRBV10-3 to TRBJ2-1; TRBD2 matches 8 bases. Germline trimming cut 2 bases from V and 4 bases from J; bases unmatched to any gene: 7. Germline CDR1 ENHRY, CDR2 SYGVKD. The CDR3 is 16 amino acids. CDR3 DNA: TGTGCCATCAGTGAGGGTCAACTAGCGGAATACAATGAGCAGTTCTTC. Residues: CAISEGQLAEYNEQFF.

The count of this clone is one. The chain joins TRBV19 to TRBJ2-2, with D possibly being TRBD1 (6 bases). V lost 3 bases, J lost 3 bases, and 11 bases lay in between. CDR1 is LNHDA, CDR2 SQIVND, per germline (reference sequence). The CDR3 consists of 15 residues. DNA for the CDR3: TGTGCCAGTAGTATTATTAGGGGGTACACCGGGGAGCTGTTTTTT. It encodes CASSIIRGYTGELFF. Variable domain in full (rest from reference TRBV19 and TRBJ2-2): DGGITQSPKYLFRKEGQNVTLSCEQNLNHDAMYWYRQDPGQGLRLIYYSQIVNDFQKGDIAEGYSVSREKKESFPLTVTSAQKNPTAFYLCASSIIRGYTGELFFGEGSRLTVL.

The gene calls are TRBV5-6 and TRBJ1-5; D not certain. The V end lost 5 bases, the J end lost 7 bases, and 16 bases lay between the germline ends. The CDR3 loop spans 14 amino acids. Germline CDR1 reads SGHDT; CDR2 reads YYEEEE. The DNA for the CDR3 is TGTGCCAGCAGTTCCACTAGGGTGCGGCAGCCCCAGCATTTT. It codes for CASSSTRVRQPQHF. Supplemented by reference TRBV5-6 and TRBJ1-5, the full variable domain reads DAGVTQSPTHLIKTRGQQVTLRCSPKSGHDTVSWYQQALGQGPQFIFQYYEEEERQRGNFPDRFSGHQFPNYSSELNVNALLLGDSALYLCASSSTRVRQPQHFGDGTRLSIL.

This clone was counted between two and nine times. In DNA form, the CDR3 reads TGTGCCAGCAGCTTAGAATTCGGCTACAATGAGCAGTTCTTC. The encoded protein is CASSLEFGYNEQFF. J is TRBJ2-1 and V is TRBV7-9; no clear D. V was trimmed by 1 base and J by 3 bases, leaving 7 bases between them. The CDR3 contains 14 residues. Germline loops: CDR1 SEHNR, CDR2 FQNEAQ (reference sequence). Combining the CDR3 with reference TRBV7-9 and TRBJ2-1 gives the whole variable domain DTGVSQNPRHKITKRGQNVTFRCDPISEHNRLYWYRQTLGQGPEFLTYFQNEAQLEKSRLLSDRFSAERPKGSFSTLEIQRTEQGDSAMYLCASSLEFGYNEQFFGPGTRLTVL.

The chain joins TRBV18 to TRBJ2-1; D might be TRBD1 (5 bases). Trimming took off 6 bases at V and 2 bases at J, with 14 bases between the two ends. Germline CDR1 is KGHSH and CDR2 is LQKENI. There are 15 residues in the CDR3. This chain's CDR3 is CASSPRAETYNEQFF. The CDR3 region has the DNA TGTGCCAGCTCTCCCAGGGCCGAAACCTACAATGAGCAGTTCTTC. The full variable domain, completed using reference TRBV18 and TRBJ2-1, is NAGVMQNPRHLVRRRGQEARLRCSPMKGHSHVYWYRQLPEEGLKFMVYLQKENIIDESGMPKERFSAEFPKEGPSILRIQQVVRGDSAAYFCASSPRAETYNEQFFGPGTRLTVL.

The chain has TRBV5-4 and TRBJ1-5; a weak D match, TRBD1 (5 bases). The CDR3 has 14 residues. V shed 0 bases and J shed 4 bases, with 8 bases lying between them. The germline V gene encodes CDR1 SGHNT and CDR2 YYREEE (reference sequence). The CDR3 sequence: CASSLGGKNQPQHF. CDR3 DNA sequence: TGTGCCAGCAGCTTGGGGGGCAAAAATCAGCCCCAGCATTTT.

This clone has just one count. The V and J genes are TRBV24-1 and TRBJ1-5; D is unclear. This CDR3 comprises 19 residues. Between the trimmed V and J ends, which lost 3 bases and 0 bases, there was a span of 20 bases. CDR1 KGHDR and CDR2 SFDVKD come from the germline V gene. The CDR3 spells CATSDSPSDSLRSNQPQHF. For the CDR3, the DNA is TGTGCCACCAGTGATAGTCCCTCGGACTCTCTTCGTAGCAATCAGCCCCAGCATTTT.

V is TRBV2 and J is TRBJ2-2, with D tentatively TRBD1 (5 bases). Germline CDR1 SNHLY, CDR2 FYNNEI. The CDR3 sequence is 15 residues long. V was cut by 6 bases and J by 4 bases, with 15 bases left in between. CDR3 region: CASRAPVRGTGELFF. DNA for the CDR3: TGTGCCAGCAGGGCCCCGGTTAGGGGCACCGGGGAGCTGTTTTTT.

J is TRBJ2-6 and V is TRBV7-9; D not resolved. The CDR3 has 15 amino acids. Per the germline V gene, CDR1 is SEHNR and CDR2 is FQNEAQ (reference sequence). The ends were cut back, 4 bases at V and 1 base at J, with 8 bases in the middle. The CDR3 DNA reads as TGTGCCAGCAGCTCCTATAATTCTGGGGCCAACGTCCTGACTTTC. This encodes CASSSYNSGANVLTF.

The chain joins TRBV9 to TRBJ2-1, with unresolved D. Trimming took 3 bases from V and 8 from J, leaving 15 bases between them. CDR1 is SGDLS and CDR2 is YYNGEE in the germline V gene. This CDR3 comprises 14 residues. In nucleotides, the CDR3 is TGTGCCAGCAGCGCGGGTCCCCTGTCGGATGAGCAGTTCTTC. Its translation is CASSAGPLSDEQFF.

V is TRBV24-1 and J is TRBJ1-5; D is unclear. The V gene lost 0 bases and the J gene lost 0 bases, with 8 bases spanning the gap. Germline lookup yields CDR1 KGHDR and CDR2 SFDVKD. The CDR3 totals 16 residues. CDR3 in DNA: TGTGCCACCAGTGATTTGCTTAGCCATAGCAATCAGCCCCAGCATTTT. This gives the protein CATSDLLSHSNQPQHF.

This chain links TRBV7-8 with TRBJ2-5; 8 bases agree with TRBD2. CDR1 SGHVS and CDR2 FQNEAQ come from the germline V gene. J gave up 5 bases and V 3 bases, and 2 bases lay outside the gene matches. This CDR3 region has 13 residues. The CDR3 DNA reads TGTGCCAGCAGCTTTAGCGGGACGGAGACCCAGTACTTC. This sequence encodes CASSFSGTETQYF.

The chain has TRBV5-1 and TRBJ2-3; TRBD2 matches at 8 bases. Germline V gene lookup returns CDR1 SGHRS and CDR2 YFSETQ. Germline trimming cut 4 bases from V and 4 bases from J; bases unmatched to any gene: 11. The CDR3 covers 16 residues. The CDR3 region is CASSMGLDLGADTQYF. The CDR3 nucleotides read TGCGCCAGCAGCATGGGACTAGACTTAGGGGCAGATACGCAGTATTTT.

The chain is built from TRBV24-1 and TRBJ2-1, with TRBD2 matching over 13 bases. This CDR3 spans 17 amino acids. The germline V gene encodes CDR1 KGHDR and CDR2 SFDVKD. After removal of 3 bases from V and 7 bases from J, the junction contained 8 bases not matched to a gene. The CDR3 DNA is TGTGCCACCAGTGATCCCCCTACTAGCGGGAGGGGAAATGAGCAGTTCTTC. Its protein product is CATSDPPTSGRGNEQFF.

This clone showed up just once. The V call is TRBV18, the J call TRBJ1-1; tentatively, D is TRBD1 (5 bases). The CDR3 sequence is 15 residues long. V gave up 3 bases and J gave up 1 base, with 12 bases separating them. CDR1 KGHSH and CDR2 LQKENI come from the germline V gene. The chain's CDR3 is CASSPFDGQNTEAFF. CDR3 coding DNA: TGTGCCAGCTCACCGTTCGACGGACAGAACACTGAAGCTTTCTTT.

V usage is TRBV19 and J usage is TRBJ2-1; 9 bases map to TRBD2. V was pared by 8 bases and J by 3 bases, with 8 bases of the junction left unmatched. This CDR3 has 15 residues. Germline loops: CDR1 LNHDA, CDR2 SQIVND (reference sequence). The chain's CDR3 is CASLNGREGYNEQFF. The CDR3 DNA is TGTGCCAGTCTGAATGGGCGGGAGGGCTACAATGAGCAGTTCTTC.

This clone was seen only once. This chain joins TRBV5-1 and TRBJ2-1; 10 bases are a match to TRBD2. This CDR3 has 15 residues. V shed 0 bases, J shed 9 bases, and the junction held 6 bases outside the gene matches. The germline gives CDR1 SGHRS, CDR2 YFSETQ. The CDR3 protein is CASSLGLAGAGEQFF. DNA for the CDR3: TGCGCCAGCAGCTTGGGCCTAGCGGGAGCAGGTGAGCAGTTCTTC.